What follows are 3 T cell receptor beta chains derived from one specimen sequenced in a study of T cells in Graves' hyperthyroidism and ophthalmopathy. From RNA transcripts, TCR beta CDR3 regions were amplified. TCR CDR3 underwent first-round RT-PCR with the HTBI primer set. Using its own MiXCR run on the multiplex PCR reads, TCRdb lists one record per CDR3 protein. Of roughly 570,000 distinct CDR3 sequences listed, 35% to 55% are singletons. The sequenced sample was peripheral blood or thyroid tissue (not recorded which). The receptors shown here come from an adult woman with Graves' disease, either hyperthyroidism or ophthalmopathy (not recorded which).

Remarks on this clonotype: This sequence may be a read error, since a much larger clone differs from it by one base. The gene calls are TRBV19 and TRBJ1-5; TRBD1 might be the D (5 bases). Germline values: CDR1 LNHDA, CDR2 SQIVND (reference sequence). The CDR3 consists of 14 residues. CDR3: CASGIRGVSKPQHF. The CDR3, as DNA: TGTGCCAGTGGTATACGGGGGGTTTCGAAGCCCCAGCATTTT.

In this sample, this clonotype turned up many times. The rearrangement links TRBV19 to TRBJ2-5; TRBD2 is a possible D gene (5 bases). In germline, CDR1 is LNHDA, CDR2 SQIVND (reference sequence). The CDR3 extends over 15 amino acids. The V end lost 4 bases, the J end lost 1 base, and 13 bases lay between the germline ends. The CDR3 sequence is CASSTSPGTQETQYF. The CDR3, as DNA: TGTGCCAGTAGTACCAGCCCGGGAACCCAAGAGACCCAGTACTTC.

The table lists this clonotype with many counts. CDR3 nucleotides: TGTGCCAGCAGCGTAGAGATGAACACTGAAGCTTTCTTT. As protein: CASSVEMNTEAFF. The chain is built from TRBV9 and TRBJ1-1; D is ambiguous. Germline V lookup: CDR1 SGDLS, CDR2 YYNGEE. This CDR3 spans 13 amino acids. Deletions cut 0 bases from V and 0 bases from J, with 3 bases between.